The 16 T cell receptor beta chains below all came from one sample that was sequenced in a study of T cells after yellow fever vaccination. A single record per CDR3 protein comes from TCRdb applying MiXCR to the 5' RACE reads. Here the sample spans fewer than 350,000 distinct CDR3 sequences, 7.5% to 9% being singletons. This specimen was PBMCs, taken on the day of the first yellow fever vaccination. These receptors originate from a man between 18 and 35 years old who received the YFV17D yellow fever vaccine.

The chain recombines TRBV7-9 with TRBJ2-7; 7 positions match TRBD1. This CDR3 is built from 17 residues. Trimming cost V 6 bases and J 4 bases; bases outside gene matches: 18. Germline assignment: CDR1 SEHNR and CDR2 FQNEAQ (reference sequence). CDR3 in amino acids: CASSPDRAVSVGYEQYF. The CDR3, as DNA: TGTGCCAGCAGTCCCGACAGGGCGGTAAGCGTCGGTTACGAGCAGTACTTC. The entire variable domain, with the rest obtained from reference TRBV7-9 and TRBJ2-7, is as follows: DTGVSQNPRHKITKRGQNVTFRCDPISEHNRLYWYRQTLGQGPEFLTYFQNEAQLEKSRLLSDRFSAERPKGSFSTLEIQRTEQGDSAMYLCASSPDRAVSVGYEQYFGPGTRLTVT.

This clonotype was counted only a few times. This chain uses TRBV5-1 with TRBJ2-5, with a possible D match to TRBD1 (6 bases). V was trimmed by 1 base and J by 5 bases, leaving 12 bases between them. Germline loops: CDR1 SGHRS, CDR2 YFSETQ. CDR3 length equals 14 residues. The CDR3 DNA reads as TGCGCCAGCAGCTTGCAGGGGTCATCGGAGACCCAGTACTTC. Protein: CASSLQGSSETQYF.

Turning to this clonotype: A single base separates this from a much larger clone, so it may be a read error. The rearrangement joins TRBV5-5 to TRBJ2-3; 9 bases fit TRBD2. There are 15 residues in the CDR3. From germline, CDR1 is SGHKS and CDR2 YYEKEE (reference sequence). The CDR3 sequence is CASSLVSGGADTPYF. In DNA form, the CDR3 reads TGTGCCAGCAGCTTGGTTAGCGGGGGAGCAGATACGCCGTATTTT.

This clonotype was seen repeatedly, ten times or more. The chain employs TRBV5-1 and TRBJ2-1; 8 positions match TRBD1. V shed 3 bases and J 3 bases; nucleotides not matched to a gene: 2. The CDR3 is 14 amino acids. CDR1 and CDR2 from the germline V gene are SGHRS and YFSETQ. The CDR3 here is CASSSGQDYNEQFF. The DNA of the CDR3 is TGCGCCAGCAGCTCGGGACAGGACTACAATGAGCAGTTCTTC. Full variable domain (rest looked up from reference TRBV5-1 and TRBJ2-1): KAGVTQTPRYLIKTRGQQVTLSCSPISGHRSVSWYQQTPGQGLQFLFEYFSETQRNKGNFPGRFSGRQFSNSRSEMNVSTLELGDSALYLCASSSGQDYNEQFFGPGTRLTVL.

The chain links TRBV19 to TRBJ1-5; D remains unclear. The CDR3 runs to 16 residues. Germline loops: CDR1 LNHDA, CDR2 SQIVND (reference sequence). Between the trimmed V and J ends, which lost 5 bases and 2 bases, there was a span of 16 bases. CDR3 residues: CASSAWRGRGNQPQHF. As DNA, the CDR3 is TGTGCCAGTAGTGCCTGGCGGGGAAGGGGCAATCAGCCCCAGCATTTT.

This clonotype was seen only a few times. The chain is built from TRBV7-6 and TRBJ1-4; TRBD1 aligns across 9 bases. The CDR3 is 18 amino acids. CDR1 SGHVS and CDR2 FNYEAQ come from the germline V gene. The junction had 18 bases not matched to a gene; V was cut back by 5 bases and J by 8 bases. As DNA, the CDR3 is TGTGCCAGCAGCCCATCGGCGGGATCGGACAGGGGAAGGGAAAAACTGTTTTTT. Protein sequence: CASSPSAGSDRGREKLFF.

This clonotype was detected a few times. The chain's CDR3 is CASSFGTGSDTQYF. The DNA for the CDR3 is TGCGCCAGCAGCTTCGGGACAGGATCAGATACGCAGTATTTT. The chain is built from TRBV5-1 and TRBJ2-3; TRBD1 agrees at 8 bases. CDR1 and CDR2 (germline): SGHRS, YFSETQ. The V and J ends lost 2 bases and 4 bases, in that order; junction bases with no gene match: 3. The CDR3 extends over 14 amino acids.

This clonotype was counted between two and nine times. The chain employs TRBV24-1 and TRBJ1-1; the D gene is possibly TRBD1 (5 bases). Looked up from germline, CDR1 is KGHDR and CDR2 is SFDVKD. V was trimmed by 5 bases and J by 0 bases, leaving 15 bases between them. The CDR3 is 16 amino acids. In DNA form, the CDR3 reads TGTGCCACCAGTGCGGGGGGAGTCAAAATGAACACTGAAGCTTTCTTT. Protein: CATSAGGVKMNTEAFF.

This clonotype occurred many times. The V and J genes are TRBV6-5 and TRBJ2-5; 11 nucleotides agree with TRBD2. Germline assignment: CDR1 MNHEY and CDR2 SVGAGI. This CDR3 has 18 amino acids. V lost 2 bases, J lost 7 bases, and 15 bases stayed unmatched. The CDR3 sequence: CASSYTPGLAAVRGTQYF. The CDR3 DNA follows: TGTGCCAGCAGTTACACGCCGGGACTAGCGGCGGTTCGCGGGACCCAGTACTTC.

This clonotype was seen a handful of times. The rearrangement uses TRBV5-1 and TRBJ1-1; 7 positions match TRBD1. The CDR3 has 16 amino acids. CDR1 is SGHRS and CDR2 is YFSETQ in the germline V gene. J lost 0 bases, V lost 0 bases, and 5 bases had no gene match. The CDR3 DNA follows: TGCGCCAGCAGCTTGGGAGGGGGCGCGATGAACACTGAAGCTTTCTTT. The encoded protein is CASSLGGGAMNTEAFF.

The chain employs TRBV4-1 and TRBJ2-3; D is unresolved. Trimming removed 1 base from V and 5 bases from J, with 10 bases in between. Germline CDR1 reads MGHRA; CDR2 reads YSYEKL. The CDR3 has 14 amino acids. The CDR3 nucleotides read TGCGCCAGCAGCCAAGTTCGGTTCTTAGATACGCAGTATTTT. Translation gives CASSQVRFLDTQYF.

The sample holds a few counts of this clonotype. This chain connects TRBV14 to TRBJ1-4; the D is unclear. This CDR3 region has 15 residues. Looked up from germline, CDR1 is SGHDN and CDR2 is FVKESK. Trimming removed 1 base from V and 5 bases from J, with 11 bases in between. The CDR3 loop is CASSQAVVLNEKLFF. For the CDR3, the DNA is TGTGCCAGCAGCCAAGCAGTAGTTTTAAATGAAAAACTGTTTTTT.

The rearrangement links TRBV12-3 or TRBV12-4 to TRBJ2-3; D could derive from TRBD1 or TRBD2 (5 bases each). The CDR3 extends over 14 amino acids. V was clipped by 3 bases and J by 2 bases, with 9 bases between them. The CDR3 sequence is CASSFEGFTDTQYF. In DNA form, the CDR3 reads TGTGCCAGCAGTTTTGAGGGGTTCACAGATACGCAGTATTTT.

This clonotype has more than one count but fewer than ten. The J gene is TRBJ2-1, the V gene TRBV7-9; D unclear. Germline V lookup: CDR1 SEHNR, CDR2 FQNEAQ (reference sequence). Trimming pared 3 bases from V and 2 bases from J, leaving 11 bases between. The CDR3 runs 15 residues. DNA of the CDR3: TGTGCCAGCAGCTTCCCGGAGCGAGCCTACAATGAGCAGTTCTTC. This encodes CASSFPERAYNEQFF. Supplemented by reference TRBV7-9 and TRBJ2-1, the full variable domain reads DTGVSQNPRHKITKRGQNVTFRCDPISEHNRLYWYRQTLGQGPEFLTYFQNEAQLEKSRLLSDRFSAERPKGSFSTLEIQRTEQGDSAMYLCASSFPERAYNEQFFGPGTRLTVL.

V gene TRBV5-4 combines with J gene TRBJ2-5; 9 positions agree with TRBD1. This CDR3 is built from 14 residues. Germline lookup yields CDR1 SGHNT and CDR2 YYREEE (reference sequence). The V gene end was trimmed by 4 bases and the J gene end by 3 bases; junction bases not matched to a gene: 4. The CDR3 spells CASSPGQGKETQYF. As DNA, the CDR3 is TGTGCCAGCAGCCCGGGACAGGGAAAAGAGACCCAGTACTTC.

This clonotype was recorded many times. V is TRBV6-5 and J is TRBJ2-3; D possibly corresponds to TRBD2 (6 bases). The CDR3 is 15 amino acids. CDR1 is MNHEY, CDR2 SVGAGI, per germline. V lost 4 bases and J lost 0, with 11 bases in between. CDR3 nucleotide sequence: TGTGCCAGCAGTTCTGGGACTGCGAGCACAGATACGCAGTATTTT. Protein sequence: CASSSGTASTDTQYF.